The 11 T cell receptor beta chains below were found in one sample sequenced in a study of beta chain features in type 1 diabetes. The study reverse transcribed the entire isolated RNA, so it sequenced expressed TCRB transcripts. The table came from immunoSEQ multiplex PCR; TCRdb's copy has only in-frame clones and leaves some out. The sample includes hundreds of thousands of clones, around a sixth of them seen just once. The sequenced sample consisted of naive CD4+ T cells from blood. These TCRs come from a man aged 18 to 29 in good health.

This sequence joins TRBV6-4 and TRBJ1-5, with a possible D match to TRBD1 (6 bases). Deletions cut 6 bases from V and 2 bases from J, with 14 bases between. The CDR3 is 15 amino acids. Looked up from germline, CDR1 is MRHNA and CDR2 is SNTAGT. The CDR3 bases are TGTGCCAGCAGCATGACAGGAGGCGGCAATCAGCCCCAGCATTTT. Its translation is CASSMTGGGNQPQHF.

J is TRBJ2-1 and V is TRBV2, with D possibly TRBD2 on 6 matching bases. V lost 3 bases to trimming and J lost 15 bases, with 15 bases between them. Germline lookup yields CDR1 SNHLY and CDR2 FYNNEI. This CDR3 comprises 12 residues. DNA for the CDR3: TGTGCCAGCAGTGATGATGAAGCGGAGGGGTTCTTC. Amino acid sequence: CASSDDEAEGFF.

This clone was seen a handful of times. V and J are TRBV25-1 and TRBJ2-5; TRBD1 is a possible D gene (5 bases). Trimming shortened V by 1 base and J by 2 bases, and 8 bases separated the two germline ends. The CDR3 extends over 14 amino acids. Germline V gene sequence: CDR1 MGHDK, CDR2 SYGVNS. CDR3 nucleotide sequence: TGTGCCAGCAGTGAATTAGGGGTGCAAGAGACCCAGTACTTC. This codes for CASSELGVQETQYF.

The rearrangement links TRBV4-1 to TRBJ2-1, with 9 bases aligning to TRBD1. CDR1 is MGHRA, CDR2 YSYEKL, per germline. The J segment lost 4 bases and the V segment lost 1 base, leaving 2 bases of the junction unmatched. The CDR3 has 15 amino acids. Here the CDR3 DNA reads TGCGCCAGCAGCCAAGGACAGGGGGTTTACAATGAGCAGTTCTTC. Translated: CASSQGQGVYNEQFF.

The J gene is TRBJ2-5, the V gene TRBV7-8; D is perhaps TRBD1 (7 bases). V was trimmed by 1 base and J by 1 base, leaving 13 bases between them. The CDR3 sequence is 16 residues long. Germline CDR1 reads SGHVS; CDR2 reads FQNEAQ. CDR3 residues: CASSLVQGGFQETQYF. CDR3 sequence (DNA): TGTGCCAGCAGCTTAGTTCAGGGGGGTTTCCAAGAGACCCAGTACTTC. The variable domain in full, completed from reference TRBV7-8 and TRBJ2-5, reads GAGVSQSPRYKVAKRGQDVALRCDPISGHVSLFWYQQALGQGPEFLTYFQNEAQLDKSGLPSDRFFAERPEGSVSTLKIQRTQQEDSAVYLCASSLVQGGFQETQYFGPGTRLLVL.

In its sample, this clone was seen a few times. The chain links TRBV7-3 to TRBJ2-3; TRBD1 might be the D (6 bases). The V gene's germline CDR1 is SGHTA and CDR2 FQGTGA. Deletions cut 5 bases from V and 5 bases from J, with 11 bases between. This CDR3 is built from 13 residues. DNA of the CDR3: TGTGCCAGCAGCGTCCAGGGGAAAGATACGCAGTATTTT. Protein: CASSVQGKDTQYF.

CDR3 loop: CASRETGGGHSPLHF. CDR3 coding DNA: TGTGCCAGCAGAGAGACAGGGGGTGGTCATTCACCCCTCCACTTT. This sequence joins TRBV6-1 and TRBJ1-6; TRBD1 agrees at 9 bases. Per germline, CDR1 MNHNS and CDR2 SASEGT. The CDR3 is made up of 15 amino acids. Trimming took 6 bases from V and 8 from J; bases not matched to a gene: 8.

V is TRBV7-3 and J is TRBJ2-5; weak D call: TRBD1 (6 bases). CDR1 is SGHTA, CDR2 FQGTGA, per germline. The germline V and J ends were trimmed by 1 base and 4 bases, with 13 bases remaining between them. The CDR3 is 15 residues long. The CDR3 is CASSLSRGAGETQYF. Written as DNA, the CDR3 is TGTGCCAGCAGCTTAAGCAGGGGTGCAGGAGAGACCCAGTACTTC.

V gene TRBV4-1 combines with J gene TRBJ2-7; possibly TRBD2 for D (6 bases). The germline V and J ends were trimmed by 3 bases and 1 base, with 16 bases remaining between them. This CDR3 has 16 amino acids. CDR1 MGHRA and CDR2 YSYEKL come from the germline V gene. As DNA, the CDR3 is TGCGCCAGCAGCCATCTAGCGCCGGGGAGGTCCTACGAGCAGTACTTC. Residues: CASSHLAPGRSYEQYF.

The gene calls are TRBV9 and TRBJ2-1; D is perhaps TRBD1 (5 bases). CDR1 and CDR2 (germline): SGDLS, YYNGEE. This CDR3 spans 16 amino acids. Trimming cost V 1 base and J 0 bases, with 11 bases left between them. CDR3: CASSVMGPSSYNEQFF. The CDR3 DNA reads as TGTGCCAGCAGCGTAATGGGGCCCAGCTCCTACAATGAGCAGTTCTTC.

This clone was counted only a few times. The chain has TRBV29-1 and TRBJ1-4; D not certain. The CDR3 covers 11 residues. Germline assignment: CDR1 SQVTM and CDR2 ANQGSEA. V lost 4 bases and J lost 7, with 7 bases in between. The CDR3: CSVGLGEKLFF. The CDR3 coding sequence is TGCAGCGTTGGGCTGGGTGAAAAACTGTTTTTT. Drawing the rest from reference TRBV29-1 and TRBJ1-4, the complete variable domain is SAVISQKPSRDICQRGTSLTIQCQVDSQVTMMFWYRQQPGQSLTLIATANQGSEATYESGFVIDKFPISRPNLTFSTLTVSNMSPEDSSIYLCSVGLGEKLFFGSGTQLSVL.